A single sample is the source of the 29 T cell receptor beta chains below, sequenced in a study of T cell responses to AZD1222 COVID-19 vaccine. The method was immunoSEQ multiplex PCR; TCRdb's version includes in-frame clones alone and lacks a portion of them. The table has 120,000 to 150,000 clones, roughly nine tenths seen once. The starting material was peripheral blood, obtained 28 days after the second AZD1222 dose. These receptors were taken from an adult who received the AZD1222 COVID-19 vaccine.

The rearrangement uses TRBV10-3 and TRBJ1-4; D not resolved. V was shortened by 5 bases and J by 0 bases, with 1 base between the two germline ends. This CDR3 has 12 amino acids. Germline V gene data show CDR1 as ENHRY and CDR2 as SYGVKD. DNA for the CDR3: TGTGCCATCAGTACAACTAATGAAAAACTGTTTTTT. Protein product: CAISTTNEKLFF.

The CDR3, as DNA: TGTGCCACCAGTGATTCCATCTTTACCGGGGAGCTGTTTTTT. It is translated as CATSDSIFTGELFF. The chain couples TRBV24-1 to TRBJ2-2; D unclear. The CDR3 consists of 14 residues. The germline V and J ends were trimmed by 2 bases and 5 bases, with 8 bases remaining between them. Per the germline V gene, CDR1 is KGHDR and CDR2 is SFDVKD.

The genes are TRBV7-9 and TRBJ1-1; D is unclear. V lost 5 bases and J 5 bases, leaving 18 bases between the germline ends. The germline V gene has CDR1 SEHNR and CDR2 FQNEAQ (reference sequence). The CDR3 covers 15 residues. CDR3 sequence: CASSPDPGGNTEAFF. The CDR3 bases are TGTGCCAGCAGCCCAGACCCAGGCGGGAATACTGAAGCTTTCTTT.

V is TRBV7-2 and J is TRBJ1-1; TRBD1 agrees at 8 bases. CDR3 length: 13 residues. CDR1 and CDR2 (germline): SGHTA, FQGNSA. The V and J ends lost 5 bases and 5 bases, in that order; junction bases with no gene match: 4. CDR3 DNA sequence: TGTGCCAGCAGCGTCAGGGGGCGTACTGAAGCTTTCTTT. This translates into CASSVRGRTEAFF.

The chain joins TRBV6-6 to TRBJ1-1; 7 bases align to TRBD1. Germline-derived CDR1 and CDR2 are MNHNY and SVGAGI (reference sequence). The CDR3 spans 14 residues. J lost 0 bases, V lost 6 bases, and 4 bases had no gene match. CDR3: CASSGGQMNTEAFF. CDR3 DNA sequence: TGTGCCAGCAGCGGGGGACAGATGAACACTGAAGCTTTCTTT.

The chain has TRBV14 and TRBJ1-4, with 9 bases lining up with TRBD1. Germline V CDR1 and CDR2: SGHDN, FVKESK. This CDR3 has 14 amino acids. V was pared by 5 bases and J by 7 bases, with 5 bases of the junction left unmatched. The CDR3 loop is CASSRGQGSEKLFF. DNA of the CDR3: TGTGCCAGCAGCAGGGGACAGGGCAGTGAAAAACTGTTTTTT.

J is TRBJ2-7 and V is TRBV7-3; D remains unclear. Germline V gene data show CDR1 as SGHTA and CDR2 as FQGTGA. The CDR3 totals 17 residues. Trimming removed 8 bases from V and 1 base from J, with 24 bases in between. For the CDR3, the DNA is TGTGCCAGCGGCCAGCCCGACGACACCTGCCTTTCCTACGAGCAGTACGTC. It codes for CASGQPDDTCLSYEQYV.

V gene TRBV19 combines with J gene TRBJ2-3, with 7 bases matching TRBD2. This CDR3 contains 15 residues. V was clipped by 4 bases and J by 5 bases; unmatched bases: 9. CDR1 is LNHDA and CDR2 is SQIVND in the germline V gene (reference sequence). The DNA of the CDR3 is TGTGCCAGTAGTAGGGGTAGCGGGCTGGGAGATACGCAGTATTTT. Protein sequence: CASSRGSGLGDTQYF.

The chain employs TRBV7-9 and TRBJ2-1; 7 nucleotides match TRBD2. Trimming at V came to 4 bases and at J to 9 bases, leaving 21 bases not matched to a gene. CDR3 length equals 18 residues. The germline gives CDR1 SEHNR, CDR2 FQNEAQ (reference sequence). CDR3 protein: CASSSRAGLAASLGEQFF. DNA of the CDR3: TGTGCCAGCAGCTCCCGAGCTGGGCTAGCGGCTTCCTTGGGTGAGCAGTTCTTC.

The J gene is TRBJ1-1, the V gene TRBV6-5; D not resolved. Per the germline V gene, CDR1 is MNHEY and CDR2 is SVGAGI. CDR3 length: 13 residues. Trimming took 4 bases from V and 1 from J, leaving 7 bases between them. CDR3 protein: CASSLWRNTEAFF. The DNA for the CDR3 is TGTGCCAGCAGTTTATGGAGGAACACTGAAGCTTTCTTT.

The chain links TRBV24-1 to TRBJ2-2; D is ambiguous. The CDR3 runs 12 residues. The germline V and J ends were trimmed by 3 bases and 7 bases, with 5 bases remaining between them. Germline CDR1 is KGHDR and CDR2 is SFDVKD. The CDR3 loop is CATSDGIGELFF. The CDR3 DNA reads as TGTGCCACCAGTGATGGGATCGGGGAGCTGTTTTTT.

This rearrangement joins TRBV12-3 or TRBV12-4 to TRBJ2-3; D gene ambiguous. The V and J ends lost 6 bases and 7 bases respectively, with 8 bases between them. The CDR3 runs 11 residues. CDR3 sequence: CASSFDNTQYF. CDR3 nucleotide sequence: TGTGCCAGCAGCTTCGATAATACGCAGTATTTT.

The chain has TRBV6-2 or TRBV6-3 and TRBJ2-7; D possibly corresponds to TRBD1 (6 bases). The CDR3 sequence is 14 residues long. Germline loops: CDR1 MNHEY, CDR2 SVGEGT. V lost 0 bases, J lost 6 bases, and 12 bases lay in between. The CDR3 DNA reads TGTGCCAGCAGTTACTCGCTGGGACATGCCGAGCAGTACGTC. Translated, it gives CASSYSLGHAEQYV.

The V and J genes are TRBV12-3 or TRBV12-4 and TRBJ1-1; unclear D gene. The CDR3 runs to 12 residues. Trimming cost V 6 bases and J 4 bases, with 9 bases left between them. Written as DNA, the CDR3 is TGTGCCAGCAGGGCAAGGAGCACTGAAGCTTTCTTT. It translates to CASRARSTEAFF.

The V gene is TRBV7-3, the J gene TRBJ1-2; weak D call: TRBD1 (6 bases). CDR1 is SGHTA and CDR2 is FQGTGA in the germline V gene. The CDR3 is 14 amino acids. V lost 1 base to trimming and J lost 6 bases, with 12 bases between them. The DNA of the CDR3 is TGTGCCAGCAGCTTAATAGGGACATCTAATGGCTACACCTTC. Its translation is CASSLIGTSNGYTF.

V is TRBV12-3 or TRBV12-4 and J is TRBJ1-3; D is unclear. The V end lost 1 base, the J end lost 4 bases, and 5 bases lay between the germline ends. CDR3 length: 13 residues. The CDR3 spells CASSLGGGNTIYF. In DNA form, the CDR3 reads TGTGCCAGCAGTTTAGGAGGCGGAAACACCATATATTTT.

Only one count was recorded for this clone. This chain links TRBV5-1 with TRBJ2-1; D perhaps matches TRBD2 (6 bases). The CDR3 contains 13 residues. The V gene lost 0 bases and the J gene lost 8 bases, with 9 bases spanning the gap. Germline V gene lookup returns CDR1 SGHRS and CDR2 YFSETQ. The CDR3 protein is CASSLGGGYEQFF. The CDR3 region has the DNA TGCGCCAGCAGCTTGGGGGGAGGATATGAGCAGTTCTTC.

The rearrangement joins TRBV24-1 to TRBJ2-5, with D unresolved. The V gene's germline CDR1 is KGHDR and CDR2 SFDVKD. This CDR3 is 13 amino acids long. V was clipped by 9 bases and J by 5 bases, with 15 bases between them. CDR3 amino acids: CATQRPGYETQYF. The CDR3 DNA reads TGTGCCACCCAACGCCCCGGTTACGAGACCCAGTACTTC.

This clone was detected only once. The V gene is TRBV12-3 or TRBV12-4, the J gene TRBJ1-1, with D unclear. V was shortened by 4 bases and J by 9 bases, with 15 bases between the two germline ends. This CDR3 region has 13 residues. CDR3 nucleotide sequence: TGTGCCAGCAGTTACAAACCCGGGATCCAAGCTTTCTTT. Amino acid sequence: CASSYKPGIQAFF.

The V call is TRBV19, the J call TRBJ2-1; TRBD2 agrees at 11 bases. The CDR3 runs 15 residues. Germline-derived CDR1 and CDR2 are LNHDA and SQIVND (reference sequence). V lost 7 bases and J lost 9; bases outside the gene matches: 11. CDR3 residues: CASKKLAGEGSEQFF. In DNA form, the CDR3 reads TGTGCCAGTAAAAAACTAGCGGGGGAGGGGAGTGAGCAGTTCTTC.

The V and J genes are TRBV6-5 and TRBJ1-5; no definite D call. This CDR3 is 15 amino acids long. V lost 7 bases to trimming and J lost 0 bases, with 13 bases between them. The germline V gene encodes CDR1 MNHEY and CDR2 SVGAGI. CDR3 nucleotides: TGTGCCAGCATCGCCCAACTATATAGCAATCAGCCCCAGCATTTT. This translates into CASIAQLYSNQPQHF.

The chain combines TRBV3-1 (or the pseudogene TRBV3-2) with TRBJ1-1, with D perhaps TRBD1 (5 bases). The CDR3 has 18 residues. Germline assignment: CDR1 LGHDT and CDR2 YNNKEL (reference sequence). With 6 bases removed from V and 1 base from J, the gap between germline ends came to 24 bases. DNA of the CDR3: TGTGCCAGCAGTCACCTCGGACATCTTACCGCTACGAACACTGAAGCTTTCTTT. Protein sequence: CASSHLGHLTATNTEAFF.

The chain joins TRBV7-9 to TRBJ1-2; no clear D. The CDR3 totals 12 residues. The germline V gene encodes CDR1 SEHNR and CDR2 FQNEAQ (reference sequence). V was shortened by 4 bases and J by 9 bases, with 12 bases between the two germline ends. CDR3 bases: TGTGCCAGCAGCTCCCAGGTCTCAAGCTACACCTTC. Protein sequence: CASSSQVSSYTF.

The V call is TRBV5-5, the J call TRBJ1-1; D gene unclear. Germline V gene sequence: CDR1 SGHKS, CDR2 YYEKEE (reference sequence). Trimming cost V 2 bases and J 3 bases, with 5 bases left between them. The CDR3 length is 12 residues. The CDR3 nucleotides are TGTGCCAGCAGCTTCGGGGACACTGAAGCTTTCTTT. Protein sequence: CASSFGDTEAFF.

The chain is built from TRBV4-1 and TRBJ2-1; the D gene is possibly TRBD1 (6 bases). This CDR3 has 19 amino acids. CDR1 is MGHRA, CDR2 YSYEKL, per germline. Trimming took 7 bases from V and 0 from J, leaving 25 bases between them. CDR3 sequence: CASTTIGRGQRRSYNEQFF. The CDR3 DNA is TGCGCCAGCACCACAATCGGCCGAGGACAGCGTCGCTCCTACAATGAGCAGTTCTTC.

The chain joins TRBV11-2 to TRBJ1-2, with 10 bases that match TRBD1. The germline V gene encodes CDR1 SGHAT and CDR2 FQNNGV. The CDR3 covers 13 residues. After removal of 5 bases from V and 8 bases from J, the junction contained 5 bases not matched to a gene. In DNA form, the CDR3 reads TGTGCCAGCAGCCAGGGACAGGGGTACGGCTACACCTTC. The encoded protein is CASSQGQGYGYTF.

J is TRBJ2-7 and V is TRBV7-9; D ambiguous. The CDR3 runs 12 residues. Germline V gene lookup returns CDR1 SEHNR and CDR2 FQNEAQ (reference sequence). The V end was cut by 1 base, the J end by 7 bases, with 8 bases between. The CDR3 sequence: CASSLEGNEQYV. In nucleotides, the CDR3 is TGTGCCAGCAGCTTAGAAGGGAATGAGCAGTACGTC.

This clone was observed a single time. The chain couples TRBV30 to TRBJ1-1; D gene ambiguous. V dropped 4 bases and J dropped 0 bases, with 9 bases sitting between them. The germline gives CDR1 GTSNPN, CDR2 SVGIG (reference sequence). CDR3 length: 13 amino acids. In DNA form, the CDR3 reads TGTGCCTGGACCCCGGGTATGAACACTGAAGCTTTCTTT. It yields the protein CAWTPGMNTEAFF.

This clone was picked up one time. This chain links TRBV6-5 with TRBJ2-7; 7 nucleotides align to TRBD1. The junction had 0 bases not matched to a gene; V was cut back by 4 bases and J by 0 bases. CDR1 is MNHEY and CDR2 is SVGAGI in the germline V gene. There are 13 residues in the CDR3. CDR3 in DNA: TGTGCCAGCAGTTGGGACAGCTCCTACGAGCAGTACGTC. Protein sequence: CASSWDSSYEQYV.